This T cell receptor beta chain was captured in a study of blood T cell repertoires in COVID-19. Losses at the gene ends were 3 bases for V and 8 bases for J; bases not matched to a gene: 7. The CDR3 consists of 14 residues. Germline CDR1 LGHNA, CDR2 YSLEER. Measured with immunoSEQ multiplex PCR; TCRdb has only the in-frame clones, and not every one. Seen here are about 150,000 clones, roughly 88% observed once, and the top ten hold under 0.8%. This clonotype originated in a man aged 55 to 70 with COVID-19, enrolled during active disease. The V and J genes are TRBV4-3 and TRBJ1-3, with TRBD1 matching over 7 bases. The specimen was peripheral blood. For the CDR3, the DNA is TGCGCCAGCAGCCAGTCTACAGGGGTGGACACCATATATTTT. Translation: CASSQSTGVDTIYF.